This T cell receptor (beta chain) comes out of a study of blood T cell repertoires in COVID-19. Study background: Both acute and convalescent COVID-19 samples were obtained from the United States, Italy and Spain. PBMCs, B-cell-depleted T cells, or T cells provided the cDNA or gDNA that made up the material.

In the authors' methods: For nucleated cells, counts were estimated from reference gene primer amplification. Here immunoSEQ multiplex PCR was the method, and the copy in TCRdb shows in-frame clones only, minus some. For V, J and clone size, that table is used; D and trimming come from the DNA. The sample carries 160,000 or so clones, around 90% recorded once. The V gene end was trimmed by 0 bases and the J gene end by 2 bases; junction bases not matched to a gene: 5. The germline V gene has CDR1 KGHSH and CDR2 LQKENI. CDR3 length: 16 residues. This TCR derives from a man aged 60-69 years with active or convalescent COVID-19. This chain connects TRBV18 to TRBJ2-7, with 9 nucleotides matching TRBD1. Material for sequencing was peripheral blood. The CDR3, as DNA: TGTGCCAGCTCACCACCGACCGGGACAGGGACCTACGAGCAGTACTTC. This gives the protein CASSPPTGTGTYEQYF.